This T cell receptor (beta chain) was captured in a study of blood T cell repertoires in COVID-19. Study-level background: Spain, Italy and the United States supplied samples that represented acute and convalescent COVID-19.

As processed by the authors: Estimation of nucleated cell counts relied on the amplification of reference gene primers. Only in-frame clones appear in the TCRdb table, and some are missing; sequencing was by immunoSEQ multiplex PCR. V and J calls plus clone size are reproduced from that table; the DNA served to infer D and trimming. This sample has 110,000 to 150,000 clones; 65% to 80% occur once, and the top ten carry less than 4.5%. This clonotype was sampled from a man aged 55 to 70 with acute or convalescent COVID-19. The specimen was peripheral blood.

CDR3 in DNA: TGTGCCAGCAGCCGGGCCCCTTCTGATGGAGATACGCAGTATTTT. This gives the protein CASSRAPSDGDTQYF. The chain joins TRBV6-2 or TRBV6-3 to TRBJ2-3; D is undetermined. Germline V gene data show CDR1 as MNHEY and CDR2 as SVGEGT. The CDR3 runs to 15 residues. The V end lost 6 bases, the J end lost 5 bases, and 18 bases lay between the germline ends.